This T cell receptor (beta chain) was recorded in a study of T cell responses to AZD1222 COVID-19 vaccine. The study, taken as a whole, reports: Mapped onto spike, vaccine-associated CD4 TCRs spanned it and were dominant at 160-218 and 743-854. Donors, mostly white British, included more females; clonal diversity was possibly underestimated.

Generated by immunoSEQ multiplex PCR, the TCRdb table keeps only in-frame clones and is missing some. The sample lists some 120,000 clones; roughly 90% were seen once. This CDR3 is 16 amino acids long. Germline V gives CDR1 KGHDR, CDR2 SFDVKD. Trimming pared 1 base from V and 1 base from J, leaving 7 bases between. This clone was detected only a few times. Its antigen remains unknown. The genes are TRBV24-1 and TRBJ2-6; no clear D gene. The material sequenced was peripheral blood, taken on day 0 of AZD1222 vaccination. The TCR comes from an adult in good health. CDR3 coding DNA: TGTGCCACCAGTGATTTCAGTAGGTCTGGGGCCAACGTCCTGACTTTC. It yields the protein CATSDFSRSGANVLTF.